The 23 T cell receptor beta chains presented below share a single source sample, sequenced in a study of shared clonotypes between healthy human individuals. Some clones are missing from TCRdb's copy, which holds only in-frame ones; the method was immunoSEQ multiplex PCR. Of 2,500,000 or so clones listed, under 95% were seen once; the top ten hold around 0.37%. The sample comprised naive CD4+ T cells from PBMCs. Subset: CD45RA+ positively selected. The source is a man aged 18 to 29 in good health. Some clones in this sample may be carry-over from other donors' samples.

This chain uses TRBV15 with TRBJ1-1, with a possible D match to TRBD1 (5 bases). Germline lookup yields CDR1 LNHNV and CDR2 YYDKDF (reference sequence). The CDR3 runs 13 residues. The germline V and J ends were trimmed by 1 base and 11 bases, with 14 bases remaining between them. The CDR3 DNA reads TGTGCCACCAGCAGAGCGGGACCCCCTCCTGCTTTCTTT. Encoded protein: CATSRAGPPPAFF.

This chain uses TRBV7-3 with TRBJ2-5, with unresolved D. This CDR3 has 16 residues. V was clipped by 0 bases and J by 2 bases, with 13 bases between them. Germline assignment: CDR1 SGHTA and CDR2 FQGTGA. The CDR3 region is CASSLTGSRWQETQYF. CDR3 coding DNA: TGTGCCAGCAGCTTAACTGGGTCTAGGTGGCAAGAGACCCAGTACTTC.

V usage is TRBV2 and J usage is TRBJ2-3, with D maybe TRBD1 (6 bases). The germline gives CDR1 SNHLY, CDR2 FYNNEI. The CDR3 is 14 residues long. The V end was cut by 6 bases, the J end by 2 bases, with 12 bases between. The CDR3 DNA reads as TGTGCCAGCAGCAGGGGTACCATCACAGATACGCAGTATTTT. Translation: CASSRGTITDTQYF.

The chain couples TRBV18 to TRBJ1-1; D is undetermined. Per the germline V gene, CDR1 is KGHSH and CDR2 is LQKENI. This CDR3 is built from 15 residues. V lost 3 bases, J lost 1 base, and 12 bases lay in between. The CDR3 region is CASSPGNSGNTEAFF. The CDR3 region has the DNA TGTGCCAGCTCACCCGGGAACTCCGGGAACACTGAAGCTTTCTTT.

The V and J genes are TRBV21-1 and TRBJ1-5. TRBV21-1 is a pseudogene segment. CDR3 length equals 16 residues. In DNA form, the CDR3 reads TGTGCCAGCAGCCCCGAGCGGGGAGGGAGCAATCAGCCCCAGCATTTT. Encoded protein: CASSPERGGSNQPQHF.

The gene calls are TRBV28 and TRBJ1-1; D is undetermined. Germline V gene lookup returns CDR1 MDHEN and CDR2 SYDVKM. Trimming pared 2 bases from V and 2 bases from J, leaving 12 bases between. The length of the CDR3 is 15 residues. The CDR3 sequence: CASSLPTALNTEAFF. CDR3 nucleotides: TGTGCCAGCAGTTTACCCACAGCCCTTAACACTGAAGCTTTCTTT.

CDR3 region: CSVELGAGTEAFF. CDR3 bases: TGCAGCGTTGAATTGGGGGCGGGGACTGAAGCTTTCTTT. The V call is TRBV29-1, the J call TRBJ1-1; a possible D gene is TRBD1 (6 bases). V lost 2 bases and J 5 bases, leaving 12 bases between the germline ends. Germline V gene data show CDR1 as SQVTM and CDR2 as ANQGSEA. This CDR3 is 13 amino acids long.

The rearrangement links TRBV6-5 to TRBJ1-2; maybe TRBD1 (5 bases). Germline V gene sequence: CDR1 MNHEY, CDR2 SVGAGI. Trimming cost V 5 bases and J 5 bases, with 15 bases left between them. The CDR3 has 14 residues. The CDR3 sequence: CASSPNRDDYGYTF. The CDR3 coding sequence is TGTGCCAGCAGTCCCAACCGGGACGATTATGGCTACACCTTC.

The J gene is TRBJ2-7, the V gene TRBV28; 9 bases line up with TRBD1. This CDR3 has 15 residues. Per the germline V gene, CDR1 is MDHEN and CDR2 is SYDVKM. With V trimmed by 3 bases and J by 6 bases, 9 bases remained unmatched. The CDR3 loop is CASSFDPHRGLEQYF. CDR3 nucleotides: TGTGCCAGCAGTTTTGACCCCCACAGGGGGCTCGAGCAGTACTTC.

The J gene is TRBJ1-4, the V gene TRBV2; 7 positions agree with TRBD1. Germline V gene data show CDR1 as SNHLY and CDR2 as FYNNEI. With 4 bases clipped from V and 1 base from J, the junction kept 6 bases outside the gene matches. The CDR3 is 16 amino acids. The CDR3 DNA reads TGTGCCAGCAGTGTCGAACGACAGGGAACTAATGAAAAACTGTTTTTT. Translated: CASSVERQGTNEKLFF. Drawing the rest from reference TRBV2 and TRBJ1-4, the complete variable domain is EPEVTQTPSHQVTQMGQEVILRCVPISNHLYFYWYRQILGQKVEFLVSFYNNEISEKSEIFDDQFSVERPDGSNFTLKIRSTKLEDSAMYFCASSVERQGTNEKLFFGSGTQLSVL.

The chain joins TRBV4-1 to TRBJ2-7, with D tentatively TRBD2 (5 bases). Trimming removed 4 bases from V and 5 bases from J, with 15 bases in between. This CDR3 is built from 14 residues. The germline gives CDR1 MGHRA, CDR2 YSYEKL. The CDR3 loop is CASSLRWEINEQYF. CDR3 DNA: TGCGCCAGCAGCCTTCGCTGGGAGATTAACGAGCAGTACTTC.

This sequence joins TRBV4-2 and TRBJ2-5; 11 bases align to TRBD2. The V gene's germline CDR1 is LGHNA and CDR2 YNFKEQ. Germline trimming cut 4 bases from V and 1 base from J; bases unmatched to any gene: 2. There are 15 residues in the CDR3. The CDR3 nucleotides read TGTGCCAGCAGCCGTGGGACTAGCGGCCAAGAGACCCAGTACTTC. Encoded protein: CASSRGTSGQETQYF.

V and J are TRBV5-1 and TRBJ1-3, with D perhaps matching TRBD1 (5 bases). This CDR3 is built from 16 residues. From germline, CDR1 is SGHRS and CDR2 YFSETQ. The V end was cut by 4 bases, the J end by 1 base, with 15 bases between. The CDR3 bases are TGCGCCAGCAGCCCAGGGATAAACCCTTCTGGAAACACCATATATTTT. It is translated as CASSPGINPSGNTIYF.

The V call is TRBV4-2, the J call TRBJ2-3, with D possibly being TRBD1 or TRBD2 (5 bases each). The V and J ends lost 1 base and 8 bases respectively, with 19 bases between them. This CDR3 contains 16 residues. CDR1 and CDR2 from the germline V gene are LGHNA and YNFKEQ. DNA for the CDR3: TGTGCCAGCAGCCAAGGGAACCGGGACCTAGGGCTTACGCAGTATTTT. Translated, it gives CASSQGNRDLGLTQYF.

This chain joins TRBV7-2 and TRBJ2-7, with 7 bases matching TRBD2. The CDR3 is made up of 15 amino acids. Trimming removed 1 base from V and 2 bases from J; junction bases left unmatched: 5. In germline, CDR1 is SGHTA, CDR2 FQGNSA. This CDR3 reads CASSLVGTTPYEQYF. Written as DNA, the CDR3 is TGTGCCAGCAGCTTAGTGGGGACTACCCCCTACGAGCAGTACTTC.

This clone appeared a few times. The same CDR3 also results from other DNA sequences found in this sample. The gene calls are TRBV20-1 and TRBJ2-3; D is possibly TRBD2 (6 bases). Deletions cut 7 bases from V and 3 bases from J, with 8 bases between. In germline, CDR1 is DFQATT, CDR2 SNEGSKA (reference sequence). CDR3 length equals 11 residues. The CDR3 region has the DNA TGCAGTGGGGGAGGTACAGATACGCAGTATTTT. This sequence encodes CSGGGTDTQYF.

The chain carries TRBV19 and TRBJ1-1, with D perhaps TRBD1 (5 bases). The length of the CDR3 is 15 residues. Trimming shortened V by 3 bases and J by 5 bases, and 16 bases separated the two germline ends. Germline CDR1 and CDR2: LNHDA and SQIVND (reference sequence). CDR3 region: CASSIGQGWNTEAFF. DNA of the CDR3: TGTGCCAGTAGTATCGGGCAGGGATGGAATACTGAAGCTTTCTTT. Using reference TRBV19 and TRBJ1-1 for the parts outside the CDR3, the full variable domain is DGGITQSPKYLFRKEGQNVTLSCEQNLNHDAMYWYRQDPGQGLRLIYYSQIVNDFQKGDIAEGYSVSREKKESFPLTVTSAQKNPTAFYLCASSIGQGWNTEAFFGQGTRLTVV.

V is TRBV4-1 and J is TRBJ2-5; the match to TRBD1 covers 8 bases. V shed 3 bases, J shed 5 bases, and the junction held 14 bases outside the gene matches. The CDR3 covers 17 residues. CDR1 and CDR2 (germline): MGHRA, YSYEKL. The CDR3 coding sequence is TGCGCCAGCAGCCAGAACGCATGGGCAGGGGGCGACGAGACCCAGTACTTC. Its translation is CASSQNAWAGGDETQYF.

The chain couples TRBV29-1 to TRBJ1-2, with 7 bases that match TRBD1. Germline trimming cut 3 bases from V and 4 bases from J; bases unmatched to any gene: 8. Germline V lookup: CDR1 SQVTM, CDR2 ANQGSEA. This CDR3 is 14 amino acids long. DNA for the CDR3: TGCAGCGTTGATGGAGGGGGCAGATTCTATGGCTACACCTTC. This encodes CSVDGGGRFYGYTF. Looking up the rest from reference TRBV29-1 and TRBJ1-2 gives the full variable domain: SAVISQKPSRDICQRGTSLTIQCQVDSQVTMMFWYRQQPGQSLTLIATANQGSEATYESGFVIDKFPISRPNLTFSTLTVSNMSPEDSSIYLCSVDGGGRFYGYTFGSGTRLTVV.

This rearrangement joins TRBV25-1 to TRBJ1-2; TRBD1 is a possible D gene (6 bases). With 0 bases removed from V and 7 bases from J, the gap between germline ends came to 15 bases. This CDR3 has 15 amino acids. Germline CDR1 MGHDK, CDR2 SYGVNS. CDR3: CASSEYVGGAGGYTF. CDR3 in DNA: TGTGCCAGCAGTGAATACGTAGGGGGGGCAGGTGGCTACACCTTC.

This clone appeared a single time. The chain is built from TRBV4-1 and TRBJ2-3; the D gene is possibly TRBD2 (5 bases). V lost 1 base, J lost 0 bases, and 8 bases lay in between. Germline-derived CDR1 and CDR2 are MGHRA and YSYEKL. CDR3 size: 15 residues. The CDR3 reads CASSQVGGSTDTQYF. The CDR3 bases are TGCGCCAGCAGCCAAGTAGGAGGTAGCACAGATACGCAGTATTTT.

For the CDR3, the DNA is TGCGCCAGCAGCGCCCAGGGGTCCGAGCAGTACTTC. Amino acid sequence: CASSAQGSEQYF. The chain has TRBV5-1 and TRBJ2-7, with a weak D call TRBD1 (6 bases). Trimming left V 4 bases short and J 6 bases short, with 11 bases between. Germline assignment: CDR1 SGHRS and CDR2 YFSETQ. The CDR3 sequence is 12 residues long.

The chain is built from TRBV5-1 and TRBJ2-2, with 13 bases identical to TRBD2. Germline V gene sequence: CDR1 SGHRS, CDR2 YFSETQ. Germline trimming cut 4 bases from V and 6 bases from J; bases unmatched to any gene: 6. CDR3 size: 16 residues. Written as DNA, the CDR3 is TGCGCCAGCAGCGCTACTAGCGGGAGGGCACCCGGGGAGCTGTTTTTT. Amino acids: CASSATSGRAPGELFF. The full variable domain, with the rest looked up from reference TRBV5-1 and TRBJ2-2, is KAGVTQTPRYLIKTRGQQVTLSCSPISGHRSVSWYQQTPGQGLQFLFEYFSETQRNKGNFPGRFSGRQFSNSRSEMNVSTLELGDSALYLCASSATSGRAPGELFFGEGSRLTVL.